The rows below give T cell receptor beta chains drawn from one sample of a study of T cell responses to AZD1222 COVID-19 vaccine. Only in-frame clones appear in the TCRdb table, and some are missing; sequencing was by immunoSEQ multiplex PCR. The sample shows 100,000 to 150,000 clones, approximately 89% of them seen only once. This specimen was peripheral blood, taken on day 0 of AZD1222 vaccination. The receptors stem from an adult in good health. CDR3s include the opening cysteine and the closing phenylalanine or tryptophan. A D gene is named only where the DNA matches it firmly. Clone size is shown for a subset of rows, as once, few, many or a class of expanded clone.

DNA: TGTGCCAGCAGCTTACCTCCAGGGGGAGGGGGTCACACTGAAGCTTTCTTT
CDR3: CASSLPPGGGGHTEAFF
length: 17
J: TRBJ1-1
size: NA
D: TRBD1
V: TRBV7-2

DNA: TGTGCCAGCAGCTCCGCTATGGGAACTGGAAACACCATATATTTT
CDR3: CASSSAMGTGNTIYF
length: 15
J: TRBJ1-3
size: NA
D: NA
V: TRBV7-6

DNA: TGTGCCAGCTTACCAGGACAGACGTCATACAATGAGCAGTTCTTC
CDR3: CASLPGQTSYNEQFF
length: 15
J: TRBJ2-1
size: NA
D: NA
V: TRBV28

DNA: TGTGCCAGCGCAGGGTTTTTCGAAGCTTTCTTT
CDR3: CASAGFFEAFF
length: 11
J: TRBJ1-1
size: NA
D: NA
V: TRBV12-3/TRBV12-4

DNA: TGTGCCAGCAGTTACCGACGGTTGGGCTACACCTTC
CDR3: CASSYRRLGYTF
length: 12
J: TRBJ1-2
size: NA
D: NA
V: TRBV12-3/TRBV12-4

DNA: TGCAGCCCCCCCCGGGACACTTTACAAGAGACCCAGTACTTC
CDR3: CSPPRDTLQETQYF
length: 14
J: TRBJ2-5
size: NA
D: NA
V: TRBV29-1

DNA: TGTGCCAGCGCCATGGGGACCTATAATTCACCCCTCCACTTT
CDR3: CASAMGTYNSPLHF
length: 14
J: TRBJ1-6
size: NA
D: NA
V: TRBV3-1/TRBV3-2

DNA: TGTGCCACCAGCAGACGACAGGGGTTGCGGGAATTT
CDR3: CATSRRQGLREF
length: 12
J: TRBJ1-1
size: NA
D: TRBD1
V: TRBV15

DNA: TGTGCCAGCAGCTTAGGTGAGGGGAACGAGCAGTACTTC
CDR3: CASSLGEGNEQYF
length: 13
J: TRBJ2-7
size: NA
D: NA
V: TRBV11-3

DNA: TGCGCCAGCAGCTTGGAAGGGGGCAGGACCGGGGAGCTGTTTTTT
CDR3: CASSLEGGRTGELFF
length: 15
J: TRBJ2-2
size: NA
D: TRBD1
V: TRBV5-1

DNA: TGTGCTAGTGGTTTAGGGGGGGAGCAGACTCAGCATTTT
CDR3: CASGLGGEQTQHF
length: 13
J: TRBJ1-5
size: NA
D: NA
V: TRBV12-5

DNA: TGTGCCAGCAGCTTAGGCCGGGGGCAAGGAAACACCATATATTTT
CDR3: CASSLGRGQGNTIYF
length: 15
J: TRBJ1-3
size: NA
D: NA
V: TRBV7-6

DNA: TGTGCCAGCAGCGAAAGGAGTTGGGACAGTTGGGCCGGGGAGCTGTTTTTT
CDR3: CASSERSWDSWAGELFF
length: 17
J: TRBJ2-2
size: once
D: TRBD1
V: TRBV6-1

DNA: TGTGCCAGCGGCACGGCCCGTCCAGATACGCAGTATTTT
CDR3: CASGTARPDTQYF
length: 13
J: TRBJ2-3
size: NA
D: NA
V: TRBV6-5

DNA: TGTGCCAGCAGCCAATCTGGACTAGCCCCTTTGAGGAATGAGCAGTTCTTC
CDR3: CASSQSGLAPLRNEQFF
length: 17
J: TRBJ2-1
size: NA
D: TRBD2
V: TRBV3-1/TRBV3-2

DNA: TGCGCCAGCAGCTTGGCCGGGCGAGGAGATTCACCCCTCCACTTT
CDR3: CASSLAGRGDSPLHF
length: 15
J: TRBJ1-6
size: NA
D: NA
V: TRBV5-1

DNA: TGTGCCAGCAGTTACCAGGGACGGGGATACGAGCAGTACTTC
CDR3: CASSYQGRGYEQYF
length: 14
J: TRBJ2-7
size: NA
D: NA
V: TRBV6-2/TRBV6-3

DNA: TGCGCCAGCAGCTTGTTCCCGGGAGACAATCAGCCCCAGCATTTT
CDR3: CASSLFPGDNQPQHF
length: 15
J: TRBJ1-5
size: few
D: NA
V: TRBV5-1

DNA: TGTGCCAGCAGGTCTAGCGGGAGTTCCGGGGAGCTGTTTTTT
CDR3: CASRSSGSSGELFF
length: 14
J: TRBJ2-2
size: NA
D: TRBD2
V: TRBV5-4

DNA: TGTGCCAGCAGCTTTTTACAGGGAAAACCTGAAGCTTTCTTT
CDR3: CASSFLQGKPEAFF
length: 14
J: TRBJ1-1
size: NA
D: NA
V: TRBV7-9

DNA: TGTGCCAGTGGACAGGGGAATAATCAGCCCCAGCATTTT
CDR3: CASGQGNNQPQHF
length: 13
J: TRBJ1-5
size: NA
D: TRBD1
V: TRBV12-3/TRBV12-4

DNA: TGTGCCAGCAGCCAAGGGGTCCGTATCTATGAGCAGTTCTTC
CDR3: CASSQGVRIYEQFF
length: 14
J: TRBJ2-1
size: once
D: NA
V: TRBV3-1/TRBV3-2

DNA: TGTGCCAGCAGCCCAGGGCAGGGGGATCAGCCCCAGCATTTT
CDR3: CASSPGQGDQPQHF
length: 14
J: TRBJ1-5
size: NA
D: TRBD1
V: TRBV7-2

DNA: TGTGCCAGCAGCTCTGGTCCCGTGAGAGGCTACACCTTC
CDR3: CASSSGPVRGYTF
length: 13
J: TRBJ1-2
size: NA
D: NA
V: TRBV7-2

DNA: TGTGCCATCACCTCCGGGACTAGCGGGGGGAGCTCCTACAATGAGCAGTTCTTC
CDR3: CAITSGTSGGSSYNEQFF
length: 18
J: TRBJ2-1
size: NA
D: TRBD2
V: TRBV10-3

DNA: TGTGCCAGCAGGCGACGGGCAGGGCCGGCAGGTGGCTACACCTTC
CDR3: CASRRRAGPAGGYTF
length: 15
J: TRBJ1-2
size: NA
D: NA
V: TRBV2

DNA: TGTGCCATTTTGGGACTAGCGGGAGCGAGTCCGCCCTACAATGAGCAGTTCTTC
CDR3: CAILGLAGASPPYNEQFF
length: 18
J: TRBJ2-1
size: NA
D: TRBD2
V: TRBV28

DNA: TGTGCCAGCAGCTCTCATGGGGGGATGAACACTGAAGCTTTCTTT
CDR3: CASSSHGGMNTEAFF
length: 15
J: TRBJ1-1
size: NA
D: NA
V: TRBV6-4

DNA: TGTGCCAGCAGCAAAGTCACCCGAGAGACCCAGTACTTC
CDR3: CASSKVTRETQYF
length: 13
J: TRBJ2-5
size: NA
D: NA
V: TRBV21-1

DNA: TGTGCCAGCAGTTACAATGGGTTTGAAGAGACCCAGTACTTC
CDR3: CASSYNGFEETQYF
length: 14
J: TRBJ2-5
size: NA
D: NA
V: TRBV6-5

DNA: TGTGCCAGCAGCTCGGGGGTGACAGTTCAAGAGACCCAGTACTTC
CDR3: CASSSGVTVQETQYF
length: 15
J: TRBJ2-5
size: NA
D: NA
V: TRBV7-9

DNA: TGTGCCAGCAGCAAGTCGCTCGGAGAGACCCAGTACTTC
CDR3: CASSKSLGETQYF
length: 13
J: TRBJ2-5
size: few
D: NA
V: TRBV7-2

DNA: TGTGCCAGCAGCTGGACAGGGGGTGCTGGAAACACCATATATTTT
CDR3: CASSWTGGAGNTIYF
length: 15
J: TRBJ1-3
size: NA
D: TRBD1
V: TRBV7-9

DNA: TGTGCCACCAAGGGGGTCACAGATACGCAGTATTTT
CDR3: CATKGVTDTQYF
length: 12
J: TRBJ2-3
size: NA
D: NA
V: TRBV24-1

DNA: TGTGCCAGCAGCCAATACGGGGGCAGCTATGGCTACACCTTC
CDR3: CASSQYGGSYGYTF
length: 14
J: TRBJ1-2
size: NA
D: NA
V: TRBV3-1/TRBV3-2

DNA: TGCGCCAGCAGCCAAGATCACGGTAGAGGTTTGAAGGACAATGAGCAGTTCTTC
CDR3: CASSQDHGRGLKDNEQFF
length: 18
J: TRBJ2-1
size: NA
D: NA
V: TRBV4-1

DNA: TGCAGCGTTGAGGGGACAGGGTACGAGCAGTACTTC
CDR3: CSVEGTGYEQYF
length: 12
J: TRBJ2-7
size: NA
D: TRBD1
V: TRBV29-1

DNA: TGTGCCAGCAGCCGCAACGGACTTGAAAAACTGTTTTTT
CDR3: CASSRNGLEKLFF
length: 13
J: TRBJ1-4
size: NA
D: NA
V: TRBV9

DNA: TGTGCCAGCCTTGTAAGAACCGGGGAGCTGTTTTTT
CDR3: CASLVRTGELFF
length: 12
J: TRBJ2-2
size: NA
D: NA
V: TRBV7-2

DNA: TGCGCCAGCAGCCAGACCCTCATTGCAACTAATGAAAAACTGTTTTTT
CDR3: CASSQTLIATNEKLFF
length: 16
J: TRBJ1-4
size: NA
D: NA
V: TRBV5-1

DNA: TGTGCCAGCAGTTCCCCGACTGGCGAGCAGTACTTC
CDR3: CASSSPTGEQYF
length: 12
J: TRBJ2-7
size: NA
D: NA
V: TRBV6-5

DNA: TGCAGCGTCCGAACAGGGACTTATAATTCACCCCTCCACTTT
CDR3: CSVRTGTYNSPLHF
length: 14
J: TRBJ1-6
size: NA
D: NA
V: TRBV29-1

DNA: TGTGCCAGCTCCGTAGGACGGTCCTACGAGCAGTACTTC
CDR3: CASSVGRSYEQYF
length: 13
J: TRBJ2-7
size: NA
D: NA
V: TRBV18

DNA: TGTGCCAGCAGCCCTCCCCTGGGCTACGAGCAGTACTTC
CDR3: CASSPPLGYEQYF
length: 13
J: TRBJ2-7
size: NA
D: NA
V: TRBV7-9

DNA: TGTGCCAGCATCCAGGACCTTTCCTACAATGAGCAGTTCTTC
CDR3: CASIQDLSYNEQFF
length: 14
J: TRBJ2-1
size: NA
D: NA
V: TRBV5-4

DNA: TGTGCCAGCAGTTACAACGCGGGACAGGGGTATGAGCAGTTCTTC
CDR3: CASSYNAGQGYEQFF
length: 15
J: TRBJ2-1
size: NA
D: TRBD1
V: TRBV6-5

DNA: TGTGCCAGCAGCTTATCCGTGACGGGGGGGCCCCGGGAGACCCAGTACTTC
CDR3: CASSLSVTGGPRETQYF
length: 17
J: TRBJ2-5
size: few
D: TRBD2
V: TRBV5-4